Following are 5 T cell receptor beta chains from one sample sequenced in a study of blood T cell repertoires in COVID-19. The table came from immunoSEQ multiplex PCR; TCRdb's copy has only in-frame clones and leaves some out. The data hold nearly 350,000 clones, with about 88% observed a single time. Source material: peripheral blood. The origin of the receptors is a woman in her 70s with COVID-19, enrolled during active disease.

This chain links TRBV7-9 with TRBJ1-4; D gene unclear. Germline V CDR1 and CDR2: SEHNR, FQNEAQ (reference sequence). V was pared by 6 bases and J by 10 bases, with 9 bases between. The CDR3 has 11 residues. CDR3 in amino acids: CASSAEGKLFF. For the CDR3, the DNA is TGTGCCAGCAGTGCGGAGGGAAAACTGTTTTTT.

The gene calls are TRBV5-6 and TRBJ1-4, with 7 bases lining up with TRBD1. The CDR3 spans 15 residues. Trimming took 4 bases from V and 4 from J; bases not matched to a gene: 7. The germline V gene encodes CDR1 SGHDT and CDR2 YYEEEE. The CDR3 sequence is CASSRKGAGNEKLFF. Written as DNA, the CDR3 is TGTGCCAGCAGCAGGAAGGGGGCCGGTAATGAAAAACTGTTTTTT.

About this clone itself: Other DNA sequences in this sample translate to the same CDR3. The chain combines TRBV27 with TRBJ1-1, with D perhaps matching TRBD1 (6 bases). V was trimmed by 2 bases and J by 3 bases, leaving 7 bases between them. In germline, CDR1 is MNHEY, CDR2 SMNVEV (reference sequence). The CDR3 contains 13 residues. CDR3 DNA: TGTGCCAGCAGTTTAAGGGGGTACACTGAAGCTTTCTTT. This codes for CASSLRGYTEAFF.

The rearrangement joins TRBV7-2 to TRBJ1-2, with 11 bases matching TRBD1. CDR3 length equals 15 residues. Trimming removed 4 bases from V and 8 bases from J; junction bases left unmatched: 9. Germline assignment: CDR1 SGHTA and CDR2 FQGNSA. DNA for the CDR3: TGTGCCAGCAGCTCGGACAGGGGGCGCTCTGAAGGCTACACCTTC. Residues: CASSSDRGRSEGYTF. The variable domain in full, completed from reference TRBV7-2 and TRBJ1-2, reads GAGVSQSPSNKVTEKGKDVELRCDPISGHTALYWYRQSLGQGLEFLIYFQGNSAPDKSGLPSDRFSAERTGGSVSTLTIQRTQQEDSAVYLCASSSDRGRSEGYTFGSGTRLTVV.

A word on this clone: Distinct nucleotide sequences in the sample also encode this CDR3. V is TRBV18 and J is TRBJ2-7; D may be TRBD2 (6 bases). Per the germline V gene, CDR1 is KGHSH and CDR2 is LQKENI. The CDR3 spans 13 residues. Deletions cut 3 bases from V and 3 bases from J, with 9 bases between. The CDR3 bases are TGTGCCAGCTCACCGGCCGGGAGCTACGAGCAGTACTTC. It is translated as CASSPAGSYEQYF.